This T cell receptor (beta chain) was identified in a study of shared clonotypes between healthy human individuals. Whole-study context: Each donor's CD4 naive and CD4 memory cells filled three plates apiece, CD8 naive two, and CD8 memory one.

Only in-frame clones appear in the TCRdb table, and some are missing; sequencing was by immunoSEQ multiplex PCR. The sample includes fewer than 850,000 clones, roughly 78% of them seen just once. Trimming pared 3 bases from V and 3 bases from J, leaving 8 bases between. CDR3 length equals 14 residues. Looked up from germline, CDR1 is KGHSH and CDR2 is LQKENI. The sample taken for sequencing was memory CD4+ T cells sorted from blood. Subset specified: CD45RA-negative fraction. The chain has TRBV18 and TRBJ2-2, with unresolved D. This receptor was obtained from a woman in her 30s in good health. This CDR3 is CASSPLGYTGELFF. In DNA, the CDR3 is TGTGCCAGCTCACCTCTTGGCTACACCGGGGAGCTGTTTTTT.